Reported below is one T cell receptor (beta chain). Its antigen is unknown. This entry comes from a study of T cells after yellow fever vaccination. General study results and limits: Contamination by abundant bulk-population clonotypes could be present in FACS-sorted repertoires. Most clones from primary vaccination were detected again post-booster (about 95% CD4, roughly 91% CD8).

Deletions cut 5 bases from V and 3 bases from J, with 11 bases between. The CDR3 consists of 13 residues. The germline gives CDR1 SGHRS, CDR2 YFSETQ. Synthesis of TCR cDNA relied on 5'RACE template switching, which attached a universal primer site and UMIs. Via MiXCR, TCRdb re-called the 5' RACE reads, giving one row per CDR3 protein. The sample consists of approximately 250,000 distinct CDR3 sequences, roughly 6.8% of them appearing once. The sequence came from a man aged 30 to 45 who received the YFV17D yellow fever vaccine. Source: CD4+ T cells sorted from PBMCs, taken on the day of the yellow fever booster vaccination. The chain links TRBV5-1 to TRBJ1-1, with D unresolved. This chain's CDR3 is CASSGQVDTEAFF. CDR3 bases: TGCGCCAGCAGTGGGCAGGTGGACACTGAAGCTTTCTTT.